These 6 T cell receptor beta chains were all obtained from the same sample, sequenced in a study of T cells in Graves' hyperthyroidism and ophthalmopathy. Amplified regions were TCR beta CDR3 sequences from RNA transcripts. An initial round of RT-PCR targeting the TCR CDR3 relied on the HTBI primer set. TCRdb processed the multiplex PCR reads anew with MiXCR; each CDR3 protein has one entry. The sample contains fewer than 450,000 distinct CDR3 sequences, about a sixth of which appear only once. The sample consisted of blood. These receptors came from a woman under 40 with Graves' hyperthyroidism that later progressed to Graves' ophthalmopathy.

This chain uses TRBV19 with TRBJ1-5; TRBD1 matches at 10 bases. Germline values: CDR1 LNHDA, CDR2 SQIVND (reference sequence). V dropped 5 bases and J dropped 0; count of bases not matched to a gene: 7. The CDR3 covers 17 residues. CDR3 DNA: TGTGCCAGTAGTGCCCGACAGGGGGCCTCTAGCAATCAGCCCCAGCATTTT. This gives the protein CASSARQGASSNQPQHF.

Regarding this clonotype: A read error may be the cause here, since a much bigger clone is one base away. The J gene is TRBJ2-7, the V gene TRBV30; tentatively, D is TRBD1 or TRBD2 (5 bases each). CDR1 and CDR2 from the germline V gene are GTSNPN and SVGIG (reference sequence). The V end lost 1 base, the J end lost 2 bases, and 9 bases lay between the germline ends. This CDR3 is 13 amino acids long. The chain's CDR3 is CAWSGRETYEQYF. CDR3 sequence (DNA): TGTGCCTGGAGTGGCAGGGAGACCTACGAGCAGTACTTC.

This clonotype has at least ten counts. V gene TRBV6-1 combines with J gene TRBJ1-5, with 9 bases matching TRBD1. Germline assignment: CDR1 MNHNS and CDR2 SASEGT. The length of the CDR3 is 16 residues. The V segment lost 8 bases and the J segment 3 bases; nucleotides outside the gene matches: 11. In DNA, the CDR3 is TGTGCCAGCTCCCAGTTGGGACAGGGAACCAATCAGCCCCAGCATTTT. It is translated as CASSQLGQGTNQPQHF.

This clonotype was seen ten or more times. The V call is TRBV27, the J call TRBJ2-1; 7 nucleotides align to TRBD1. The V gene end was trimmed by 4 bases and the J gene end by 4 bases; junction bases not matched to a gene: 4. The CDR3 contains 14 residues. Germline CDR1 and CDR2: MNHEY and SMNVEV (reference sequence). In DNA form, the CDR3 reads TGTGCCAGCAGTTCAGGCAGGGGGTACAATGAGCAGTTCTTC. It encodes CASSSGRGYNEQFF.

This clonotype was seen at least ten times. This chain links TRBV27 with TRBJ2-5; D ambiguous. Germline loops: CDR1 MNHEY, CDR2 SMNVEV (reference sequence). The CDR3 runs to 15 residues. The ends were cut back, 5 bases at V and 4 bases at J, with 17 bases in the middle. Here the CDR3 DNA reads TGTGCCAGCAGTCCCACCGACGCGGTGGGAGAGACCCAGTACTTC. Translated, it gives CASSPTDAVGETQYF.

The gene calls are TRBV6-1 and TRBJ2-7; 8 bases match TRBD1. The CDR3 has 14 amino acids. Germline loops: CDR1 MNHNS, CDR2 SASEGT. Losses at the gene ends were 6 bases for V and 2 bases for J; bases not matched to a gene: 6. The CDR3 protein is CASREDRAPYEQYF. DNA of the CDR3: TGTGCCAGCAGAGAGGACAGGGCTCCCTACGAGCAGTACTTC.